A single T cell receptor (beta chain) is shown here with its context. Its antigen is currently not known. No much larger clone is present one base from it, and per-base qualities are unavailable. The record originates from a study of cytomegalovirus exposure and HLA in healthy donors (dated by TCRdb to the late 2010s). Regarding the complete study: An earlier analysis of 587 of the donors reported approximately 300 Gb of sequence data and about 100 million unique TCR beta sequences from 150 million to 200 million T cells. About 280 gigabases of sequencing data and approximately 93 million unique TCR sequences were included in an early release covering roughly 600 HLA-typed donors. Of the roughly 400 genotyped donors, more than 75% were placed in the genetic ancestry cluster associated with self-reported Caucasian donors. The study was designed to test whether signatures of past pathogen exposure could be identified by cataloging public T cell receptors. The study profiled the T cell repertoires of 500 to 800 subjects by immunosequencing and related them to cytomegalovirus serostatus. In addition to the first cohort of 666 subjects, a separate validation cohort of 100 to 150 different subjects was used. To predict cytomegalovirus infection status, the study brought together high-throughput TCR immunosequencing, statistical association of individual TCRs with disease status, and machine learning. A later analysis re-examined previously published TCR beta repertoires from 500 to 700 donors and added high-resolution HLA genotyping to investigate patterns of TCR occurrence. The later analysis used no new phenotypic data to find candidate immune exposures, relying instead on TCR beta sequences and their occurrence across donors. To decide whether each TCR beta V gene segment behaved as functional or pseudogenic, an earlier analysis of some 600 of the donors relied on high-throughput TCR beta sequencing. Donor age, sex, ethnicity and CMV serostatus were collected together with the repertoire data. A later genetic analysis took genome-wide SNP genotypes for 398 of the 666 donors and used that subset as a discovery cohort. Every repertoire in the discovery cohort had been generated on one and the same sequencing platform. Both class I and class II loci were covered by HLA typing, at four-digit resolution. Typing coverage differed by locus: A, B, C, DRB1 and DQB1 were typed in about 620-640 donors, DQA1 in around 500, DPA1 in 600 to 610, and DPB1 in approximately 450. About five DR-DQ haplotypes were handled as single units for association and clustering, since linkage in the cohort was strong. Among some 410 genotyped donors of the cohort, an average of around 240,000 unique TCR beta nucleotide sequences were sequenced per donor, about a sixth of them non-productive.

Looking up the germline V gene yields CDR1 SGHAT and CDR2 FQNNGV. Its CDR3 holds 13 amino acids, cysteine through phenylalanine. Only the CDR3 DNA stays, 39 bases, in frame from base 1. Trimming takes 1 base off V and 9 bases off J; junction bases not matched to a gene: 5. Receptor amplification or capture employed the immunoSEQ multiplex PCR assay. For the multiplex PCR, a mixture combining 60 forward primers for TCR Vbeta segments and 13 reverse primers for TCR Jbeta segments was used. The CDR3 region of rearranged TCR beta genes was amplified from genomic DNA with a multiplex PCR assay. The Illumina HiSeq System was used to sequence the amplified TCR beta libraries as 87-base-pair reads. Per the source publication's procedure: A later analysis counted about 80 million unique TCR beta chains across the 666 repertoires, and some 12 million of these chains were shared by at least two donors. A nearest-neighbor algorithm error-corrected the raw reads and collapsed the reads into unique sequences, merging closely related sequences to remove PCR and sequencing errors. To assign V, D and J gene segments, CDR3 sequences were aligned to IMGT reference sequences. For a sequence to be retained, a match of at least six nucleotides to both a V gene segment and a J gene segment was required. A rearrangement counted as productive if the CDR3 had no stop codons and remained in frame with V and J, and every other rearrangement counted as non-productive. CDR3 was defined according to IMGT convention as the region running from the second conserved V-encoded cysteine to the conserved J-encoded phenylalanine. In an earlier analysis of approximately 590 of the donors, sequences lacking an unambiguous match to a single V gene segment were excluded. An earlier analysis of over 450 of the donors classified V segments as functional when productive rearrangements were above 56.7% and as segregating when the standard deviation between donors was above 5%. A statistical classification framework was built for diagnosing cytomegalovirus status from the catalog of TCR beta chain sequences. V and J gene assignment, in a later analysis, came from comparing TCR nucleotide sequences with IMGT/GENE-DB human TR gene sequences. The TCRdist pipeline was used in a later analysis to assign CDR3 sequences and most-parsimonious VDJ recombination scenarios. A later analysis defined each TCR beta chain by its CDR3 amino acid sequence plus V-gene family, and excluded reads lacking a unique V-gene family. A later analysis removed several hundred highly shared, low-generation-probability nucleotide sequences to deal with suspected cross-contamination and a sequencing artifact. For each public chain, a later analysis derived a clonal expansion index from normalized ranks of inferred template counts within each repertoire. Generation probabilities in a later analysis came from a VDJ recombination model fitted to out-of-frame rearrangements, and those results were checked against IGoR. In a later analysis, TCR-TCR, TCR-HLA and TCR-CMV co-occurrence was scored with hypergeometric tests, and a repertoire-size bias correction was applied to TCR pairs. A later analysis estimated false discovery rates by permuting HLA or CMV assignments 20 times. In a later analysis, co-occurring TCRs were grouped with DBSCAN, and TCRdist sequence similarity was added when clustering was performed within HLA-allele-positive subsets. For co-occurrence clustering, repertoires with fewer than 30,000 or more than 120,000 public chains were excluded, along with 4 to 6 repertoires with anomalous nucleotide sharing. In its TCRdb copy, this immuneACCESS table keeps in-frame sequences only and misses some clones. Where compared with another copy, unresolved V genes explain less than half of these, and the others have no known cause. Clone size and V and J calls were adopted from that table, with D and trimming inferred from the DNA. In this sample the table shows some 180,000 clones, 79% of which occur a single time. The ten largest clonotypes hold 3.5% to 5% of the sample.

The study at large found these results: Immune exposure information for the cohort was limited to CMV serostatus. The earlier analysis of some 560 of the donors excluded 15 to 20 rarely observed V segments, including chromosome 9 orphons, because counts were too low. In a later analysis, HLA-associated TCR beta chains were found to be more clonally expanded and to have lower generation probabilities than equally common non-associated chains. Correlated functional status among segregating V segments might reflect linkage disequilibrium, but an unknown experimental factor could not be ruled out. A later genetic analysis associated a missense DCLRE1C variant with V-gene and J-gene trimming of TCR beta chains, and an independent cohort replicated the association. Compared with the 666-donor mean, donors in an Asian-associated ancestry cluster had fewer N-insertions in productive TCRs, according to a later genetic analysis. In the study, about 150 TCR beta chains were listed as associated with cytomegalovirus. When HLA alleles, especially DR and DQ, strongly co-occurred, attributing TCR associations to individual alleles was difficult. A further reported finding was that TCR beta sequences accurately predicted the HLA-A and HLA-B alleles for most subjects in the first cohort. In a later analysis, several top co-occurrence clusters were reported to appear linked to parvovirus B19, influenza, CMV and Epstein-Barr virus. Only TCR beta chains were sequenced in this cohort, and the absence of alpha or paired-chain data limited detectable features. In vitro tests confirmed that a few of the cytomegalovirus-associated TCR beta chains recognize cytomegalovirus antigens. According to a later analysis, TCR association rates differed among HLA loci, with DRB1 alleles showing the most associated TCRs and HLA-C alleles showing the fewest. Because HLA typing was missing for some donors at each locus, association tests included only the typed subset. A group of highly shared sequence variants was considered likely to be a technical artifact of the sequencing pipeline. The authors suggested that the approach could potentially be generalized to other disease states and immunological phenotypes. Broadly in line with IMGT annotations, most TCR beta V segments showed up in productive rearrangements about 87% or about 30% of the time in an earlier analysis of about 500 of the donors. While some public TCRs were present in many individuals, most TCR sequences turned up only very rarely across donors. The classifier was reported to diagnose cytomegalovirus status with high specificity and sensitivity in both the original cohort and the validation cohort. A later analysis associated some 17,000 TCR beta sequences with specific HLA alleles at a false discovery rate of 0.05. Because the 87-base-pair reads could not distinguish some IMGT-functional V segments, including TRBV6-2 and TRBV6-3, those segments were excluded. According to a later analysis, most CMV-associated TCR beta chains appeared to be HLA-restricted, and the HLA associations seemed to be driven largely by CMV exposure. Presence/absence analyses assumed roughly uniform sequencing depth across donors, an assumption that may not hold.

The cohort consisted of approximately 690 healthy bone marrow donors. At the time of sampling, every cohort member was nominally healthy, though immune exposures that went unrecorded were likely present. The donor tested CMV seropositive, placing the donor among the 289 seropositive members of the cohort. A peripheral blood sample was provided by each donor, and peripheral blood mononuclear cells were used for TCR beta sequencing. The Qiagen DNeasy Blood Extraction Kit was used to extract genomic DNA from the blood cell samples. This clonotype was obtained from a woman under 40 in good health and CMV-seropositive. The rearranged segments are TRBV11-2 and TRBJ1-2, with 7 central nucleotides matching TRBD1. Sample: PBMCs. The DNA sequence follows: TGTGCCAGCAGCTTAGGGACAGGCTACCGCTACACCTTC. It translates to CASSLGTGYRYTF.